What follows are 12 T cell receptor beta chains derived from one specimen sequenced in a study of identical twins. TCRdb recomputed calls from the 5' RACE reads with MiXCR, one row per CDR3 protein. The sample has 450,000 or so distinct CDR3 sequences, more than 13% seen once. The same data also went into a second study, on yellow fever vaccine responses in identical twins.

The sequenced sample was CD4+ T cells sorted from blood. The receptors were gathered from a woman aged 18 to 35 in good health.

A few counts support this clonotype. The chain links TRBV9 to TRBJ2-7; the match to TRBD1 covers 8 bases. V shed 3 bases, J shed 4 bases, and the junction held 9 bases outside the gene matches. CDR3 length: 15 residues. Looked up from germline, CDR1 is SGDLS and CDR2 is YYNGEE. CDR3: CASSAAGTGRYEQYF. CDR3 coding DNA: TGTGCCAGCAGCGCGGCCGGGACAGGACGATACGAGCAGTACTTC.

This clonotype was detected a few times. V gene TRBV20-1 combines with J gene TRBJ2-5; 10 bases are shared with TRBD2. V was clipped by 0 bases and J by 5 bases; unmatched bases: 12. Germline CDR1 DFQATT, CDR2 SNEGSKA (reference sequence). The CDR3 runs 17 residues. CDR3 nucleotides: TGCAGTGCTAGAGATCGTCAGCGGGAGGGGTTCCGGGAGACCCAGTACTTC. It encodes CSARDRQREGFRETQYF.

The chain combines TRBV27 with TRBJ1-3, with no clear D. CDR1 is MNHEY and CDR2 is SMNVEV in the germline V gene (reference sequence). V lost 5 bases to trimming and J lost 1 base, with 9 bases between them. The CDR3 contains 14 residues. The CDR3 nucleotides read TGTGCCAGCAGTCCTCAGGTATCTGGAAACACCATATATTTT. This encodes CASSPQVSGNTIYF.

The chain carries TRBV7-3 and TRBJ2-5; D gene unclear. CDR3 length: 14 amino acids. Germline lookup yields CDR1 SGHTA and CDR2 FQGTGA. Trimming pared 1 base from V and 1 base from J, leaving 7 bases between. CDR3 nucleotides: TGTGCCAGCAGCTTAATGGGTTTCCAAGAGACCCAGTACTTC. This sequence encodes CASSLMGFQETQYF.

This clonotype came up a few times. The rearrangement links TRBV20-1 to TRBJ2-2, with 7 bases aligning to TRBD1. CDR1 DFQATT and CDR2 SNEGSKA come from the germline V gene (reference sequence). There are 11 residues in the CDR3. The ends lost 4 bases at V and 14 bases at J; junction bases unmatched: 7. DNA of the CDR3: TGCAGTGCTAAAAAGGGACAGACCCTGTTTTTT. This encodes CSAKKGQTLFF.

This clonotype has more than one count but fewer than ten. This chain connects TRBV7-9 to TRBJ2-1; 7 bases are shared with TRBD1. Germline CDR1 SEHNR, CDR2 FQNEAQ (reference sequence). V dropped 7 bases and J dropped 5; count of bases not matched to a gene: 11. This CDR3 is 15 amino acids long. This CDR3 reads CASIQDRLSNNEQFF. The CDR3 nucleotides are TGTGCCAGCATCCAGGACAGGTTATCAAACAATGAGCAGTTCTTC.

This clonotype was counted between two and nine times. Here the CDR3 reads CSAGLAGAPGGTQYF. DNA of the CDR3: TGCAGTGCTGGATTAGCGGGAGCACCCGGGGGGACCCAGTACTTC. The chain has TRBV20-1 and TRBJ2-5; 9 bases are shared with TRBD2. The ends lost 5 bases at V and 7 bases at J; junction bases unmatched: 14. The CDR3 contains 15 residues. In germline, CDR1 is DFQATT, CDR2 SNEGSKA (reference sequence).

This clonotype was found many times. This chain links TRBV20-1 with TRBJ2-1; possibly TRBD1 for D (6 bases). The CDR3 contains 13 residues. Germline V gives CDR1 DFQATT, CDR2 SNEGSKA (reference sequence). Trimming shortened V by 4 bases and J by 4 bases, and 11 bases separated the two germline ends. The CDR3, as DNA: TGCAGTGCTAATCACGGACAGTACAATGAGCAGTTCTTC. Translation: CSANHGQYNEQFF.

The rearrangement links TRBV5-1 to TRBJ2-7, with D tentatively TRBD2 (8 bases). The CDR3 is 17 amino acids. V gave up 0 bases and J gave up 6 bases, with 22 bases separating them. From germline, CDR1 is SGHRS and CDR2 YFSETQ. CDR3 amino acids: CASSLDGAREGAGEQYF. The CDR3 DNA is TGCGCCAGCAGCTTGGACGGGGCCCGGGAGGGGGCTGGCGAGCAGTACTTC. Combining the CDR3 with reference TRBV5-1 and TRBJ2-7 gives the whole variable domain KAGVTQTPRYLIKTRGQQVTLSCSPISGHRSVSWYQQTPGQGLQFLFEYFSETQRNKGNFPGRFSGRQFSNSRSEMNVSTLELGDSALYLCASSLDGAREGAGEQYFGPGTRLTVT.

The CDR3 nucleotides are TGTGCCAGTAGTCGCTGGGACACCTCCTACGAGCAGTACTTC. This encodes CASSRWDTSYEQYF. The rearrangement joins TRBV19 to TRBJ2-7; tentatively, D is TRBD1 (6 bases). The V end lost 5 bases, the J end lost 0 bases, and 11 bases lay between the germline ends. Germline assignment: CDR1 LNHDA and CDR2 SQIVND (reference sequence). The CDR3 runs 14 residues.

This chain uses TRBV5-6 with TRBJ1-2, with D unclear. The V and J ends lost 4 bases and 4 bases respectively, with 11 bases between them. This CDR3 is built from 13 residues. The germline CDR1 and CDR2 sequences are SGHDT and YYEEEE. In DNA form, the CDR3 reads TGTGCCAGCAGCGACTCGGGTACCTATGGCTACACCTTC. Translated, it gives CASSDSGTYGYTF.

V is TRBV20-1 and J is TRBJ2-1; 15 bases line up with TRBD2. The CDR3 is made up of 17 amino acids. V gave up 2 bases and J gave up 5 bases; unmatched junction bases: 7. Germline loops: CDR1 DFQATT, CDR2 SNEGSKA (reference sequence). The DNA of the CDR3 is TGCAGTGCTAGACCCTTGGGACTAGCGGGGGGTCACAATGAGCAGTTCTTC. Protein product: CSARPLGLAGGHNEQFF.